The 29 T cell receptor beta chains below come from one sample, sequenced in a study of vaccination and CD4 T cells after COVID-19. Their antigens are not known. As for treatment: roughly 10-day PBMC culture with coronavirus spike peptide pools or control peptides (ViraFEST assay). Oncomine TCR Beta short-read sequencing was applied to DNA from cultured CD4+ T cells. In TCRdb, the PCR reads were re-called with MiXCR into one record per CDR3 protein. This table has around 21,000 distinct CDR3 sequences, roughly three fifths appearing once. Sequencing was done on a sample of CD4+ T cells from blood, cultured in vitro. These receptors were obtained from a human donor who had recovered from COVID-19.

The rearrangement uses TRBV24-1 and TRBJ2-7; D is unresolved. The ends were cut back, 8 bases at V and 0 bases at J, with 22 bases in the middle. Germline CDR1 reads KGHDR; CDR2 reads SFDVKD. The CDR3 covers 17 residues. CDR3 sequence: CATNSGSRSINSYEQYF. The CDR3 region has the DNA TGTGCCACCAACAGTGGATCCAGATCCATCAACTCCTACGAGCAGTACTTC.

V gene TRBV20-1 combines with J gene TRBJ2-5; TRBD1 matches at 10 bases. Germline CDR1 reads DFQATT; CDR2 reads SNEGSKA (reference sequence). With V trimmed by 5 bases and J by 4 bases, 16 bases remained unmatched. The CDR3 loop spans 17 amino acids. The CDR3 region is CSAPRRDRGPWGETQYF. CDR3 bases: TGCAGTGCTCCGAGGCGGGACAGGGGTCCATGGGGAGAGACCCAGTACTTC.

This clonotype was counted a few times. The genes are TRBV27 and TRBJ2-2; D perhaps matches TRBD2 (5 bases). Germline V gene sequence: CDR1 MNHEY, CDR2 SMNVEV (reference sequence). The CDR3 has 16 amino acids. The V end lost 8 bases, the J end lost 4 bases, and 20 bases lay between the germline ends. CDR3 sequence reads: CASRQEALLATGELFF. The CDR3 nucleotides are TGTGCCAGCCGGCAGGAGGCCCTCCTTGCCACCGGGGAGCTGTTTTTT.

The J gene is TRBJ1-6, the V gene TRBV7-2, with D unresolved. V was trimmed by 1 base and J by 7 bases, leaving 11 bases between them. This CDR3 contains 15 residues. The germline gives CDR1 SGHTA, CDR2 FQGNSA. CDR3: CASSLVPRENSPLHF. The CDR3 DNA sequence: TGTGCCAGCAGCTTAGTGCCGCGGGAAAATTCACCCCTCCACTTT.

Only a few counts were recorded for this clonotype. This sequence joins TRBV11-1 and TRBJ1-1; no clear D. Looked up from germline, CDR1 is SGHAT and CDR2 is FQDESV (reference sequence). The CDR3 extends over 12 amino acids. Deletions cut 5 bases from V and 7 bases from J, with 11 bases between. CDR3 sequence reads: CASSKDRDEAFF. CDR3 sequence (DNA): TGTGCCAGCAGCAAGGACCGGGATGAAGCTTTCTTT.

This clonotype has just a few counts. The chain is built from TRBV6-1 and TRBJ1-1; 11 bases agree with TRBD1. With V trimmed by 5 bases and J by 1 base, 6 bases remained unmatched. CDR3 size: 16 residues. CDR1 is MNHNS and CDR2 is SASEGT in the germline V gene. The CDR3 nucleotides read TGTGCCAGCAGTAGGGGACAGGGGGGACCGAACACTGAAGCTTTCTTT. Protein product: CASSRGQGGPNTEAFF.

The chain uses TRBV7-9 and TRBJ1-6; 8 bases map to TRBD1. Germline CDR1 is SEHNR and CDR2 is FQNEAQ (reference sequence). J was trimmed by 7 bases and V by 5 bases; bases with no gene match: 10. The CDR3 runs to 16 residues. The CDR3, as DNA: TGTGCCAGCAGCCCGCCAGGGGGCGAAGGGAATTCACCCCTCCACTTT. It is translated as CASSPPGGEGNSPLHF.

In this sample, this clonotype turned up a few times. The chain recombines TRBV11-3 with TRBJ1-1; perhaps TRBD1 as D (6 bases). The CDR3 runs to 11 residues. Trimming stripped 5 bases from V and 11 bases from J, with 12 bases between. CDR1 and CDR2 from the germline V gene are SGHNT and YENEEA. Written as DNA, the CDR3 is TGTGCCAGCAGCAAACAGGGAAGGGCTTTCTTT. Translating gives CASSKQGRAFF.

The CDR3 loop reads CASSYHRDRVSETQYF. The CDR3 DNA reads as TGTGCCAGCAGTTACCACCGGGACAGGGTTAGTGAGACCCAGTACTTC. The V and J genes are TRBV6-2 or TRBV6-3 and TRBJ2-5; 9 bases match TRBD1. This CDR3 contains 16 residues. Germline V gene sequence: CDR1 MNHEY, CDR2 SVGEGT. V dropped 2 bases and J dropped 5; count of bases not matched to a gene: 9.

This clonotype was seen once. The chain couples TRBV20-1 to TRBJ2-7, with no clear D. The germline V gene encodes CDR1 DFQATT and CDR2 SNEGSKA (reference sequence). The CDR3 totals 10 residues. V lost 3 bases and J 5 bases, leaving 5 bases between the germline ends. The CDR3 sequence is CSASSHEQYF. CDR3 DNA: TGCAGTGCTAGTTCCCACGAGCAGTACTTC.

The genes are TRBV2 and TRBJ1-5; D is ambiguous. V lost 8 bases and J lost 5, with 13 bases in between. The CDR3 loop spans 13 amino acids. Per the germline V gene, CDR1 is SNHLY and CDR2 is FYNNEI. The DNA for the CDR3 is TGTGCCAGCGGCGCTGGTCCTCATCAGCCCCAGCATTTT. Its protein is CASGAGPHQPQHF.

This clonotype was picked up a small number of times. The chain employs TRBV27 and TRBJ1-2; 7 nucleotides align to TRBD1. Trimming took 5 bases from V and 8 from J; bases not matched to a gene: 8. The CDR3 runs to 13 residues. Germline CDR1 reads MNHEY; CDR2 reads SMNVEV (reference sequence). The CDR3: CASSPRTGGGYTF. The CDR3 bases are TGTGCCAGCAGTCCCCGGACAGGCGGGGGCTACACCTTC.

The genes are TRBV6-1 and TRBJ1-5, with TRBD1 identical over 8 bases. V shed 6 bases, J shed 6 bases, and the junction held 4 bases outside the gene matches. Germline lookup yields CDR1 MNHNS and CDR2 SASEGT. This CDR3 is 13 amino acids long. The CDR3 reads CASRDREAQPQHF. CDR3 DNA sequence: TGTGCCAGCAGGGACAGGGAGGCTCAGCCCCAGCATTTT.

The J gene is TRBJ2-7, the V gene TRBV15; 8 bases fit TRBD2. The V gene's germline CDR1 is LNHNV and CDR2 YYDKDF (reference sequence). The CDR3 has 19 residues. Trimming at V came to 0 bases and at J to 3 bases, leaving 16 bases not matched to a gene. CDR3 residues: CATSRDRGAKSSGIYEQYF. The CDR3 DNA follows: TGTGCCACCAGCAGAGATCGGGGGGCAAAGAGTAGCGGGATCTACGAGCAGTACTTC.

V gene TRBV6-2 or TRBV6-3 combines with J gene TRBJ1-1; 9 bases match TRBD1. V shed 6 bases and J 1 base; nucleotides not matched to a gene: 6. CDR1 and CDR2 (germline): MNHEY, SVGEGT. The CDR3 spans 15 residues. The CDR3 sequence: CASSRGQGRNTEAFF. In DNA form, the CDR3 reads TGTGCCAGCAGCCGCGGACAGGGGCGGAACACTGAAGCTTTCTTT.

The table lists this clonotype with a few counts. This chain connects TRBV2 to TRBJ2-7, with a weak D call TRBD1 (6 bases). The germline gives CDR1 SNHLY, CDR2 FYNNEI. The V end lost 10 bases, the J end lost 2 bases, and 18 bases lay between the germline ends. The CDR3 length is 14 residues. The chain's CDR3 is CATRQETLTYEQYF. As DNA, the CDR3 is TGTGCCACCCGACAGGAAACTCTAACCTACGAGCAGTACTTC.

This chain links TRBV12-5 with TRBJ1-1, with TRBD1 identical over 7 bases. The CDR3 is 14 residues long. Germline-derived CDR1 and CDR2 are LGHNT and FRNRAP. After removal of 5 bases from V and 3 bases from J, the junction contained 6 bases not matched to a gene. CDR3 in amino acids: CASGSLTGYTEAFF. The CDR3 region has the DNA TGTGCTAGTGGTAGCTTGACAGGGTACACTGAAGCTTTCTTT. The full variable domain, with the rest looked up from reference TRBV12-5 and TRBJ1-1, is DARVTQTPRHKVTEMGQEVTMRCQPILGHNTVFWYRQTMMQGLELLAYFRNRAPLDDSGMPKDRFSAEMPDATLATLKIQPSEPRDSAVYFCASGSLTGYTEAFFGQGTRLTVV.

This clonotype was found a few times. The chain joins TRBV20-1 to TRBJ1-1; D is possibly TRBD1 (6 bases). CDR1 is DFQATT and CDR2 is SNEGSKA in the germline V gene (reference sequence). The CDR3 is made up of 14 amino acids. Trimming removed 6 bases at V and 0 bases at J, with 14 bases between. The CDR3 protein is CSAPKQGVNTEAFF. As DNA, the CDR3 is TGCAGTGCCCCGAAACAGGGAGTGAACACTGAAGCTTTCTTT.

The chain recombines TRBV2 with TRBJ2-2; 13 bases map to TRBD2. From germline, CDR1 is SNHLY and CDR2 FYNNEI. The CDR3 extends over 17 amino acids. Germline trimming cut 8 bases from V and 0 bases from J; bases unmatched to any gene: 6. The CDR3 region has the DNA TGTGCCAGCCGAGGACTAGCGGGGGCCTCGAACACCGGGGAGCTGTTTTTT. Its translation: CASRGLAGASNTGELFF.

This chain links TRBV10-1 with TRBJ1-3; D gene unclear. V lost 0 bases to trimming and J lost 0 bases, with 12 bases between them. The CDR3 consists of 17 residues. Germline V gene lookup returns CDR1 WNHNN and CDR2 SYGVQD (reference sequence). Here the CDR3 DNA reads TGCGCCAGCAGTGAGTCGAAGGGCCGAGGCTCTGGAAACACCATATATTTT. Residues: CASSESKGRGSGNTIYF.

The chain has TRBV6-1 and TRBJ1-5; TRBD1 might be the D (5 bases). The CDR3 is made up of 13 amino acids. Germline lookup yields CDR1 MNHNS and CDR2 SASEGT. Trimming removed 5 bases from V and 5 bases from J, with 10 bases in between. For the CDR3, the DNA is TGTGCCAGCAGTCATAGGGACGATCAGCCCCAGCATTTT. Translation gives CASSHRDDQPQHF.

This clonotype has only a few counts. The chain uses TRBV20-1 and TRBJ1-5; D may be TRBD1 (5 bases). The CDR3 contains 15 residues. Per germline, CDR1 DFQATT and CDR2 SNEGSKA (reference sequence). Trimming cost V 5 bases and J 3 bases, with 17 bases left between them. CDR3 nucleotide sequence: TGCAGTGCTCGAATGAGACAGCTACCCAATCAGCCCCAGCATTTT. This translates into CSARMRQLPNQPQHF.

The chain uses TRBV28 and TRBJ1-2; D gene uncertain. CDR3 length: 14 amino acids. Per the germline V gene, CDR1 is MDHEN and CDR2 is SYDVKM. Trimming took 3 bases from V and 4 from J, leaving 12 bases between them. The DNA for the CDR3 is TGTGCCAGCAGTTTGGCCGGGGATGGCTATGGCTACACCTTC. As protein: CASSLAGDGYGYTF.

The V gene is TRBV7-2, the J gene TRBJ2-2; 8 bases fit TRBD2. CDR1 is SGHTA and CDR2 is FQGNSA in the germline V gene. The CDR3 has 15 amino acids. The ends lost 7 bases at V and 5 bases at J; junction bases unmatched: 9. This chain's CDR3 is CASTQRGIGTGELFF. The CDR3 DNA is TGTGCCAGCACCCAGCGGGGGATTGGGACCGGGGAGCTGTTTTTT.

The rearrangement uses TRBV5-1 and TRBJ2-6; D remains ambiguous. Trimming took off 0 bases at V and 0 bases at J, with 7 bases between the two ends. CDR1 and CDR2 from the germline V gene are SGHRS and YFSETQ. This CDR3 spans 16 amino acids. The CDR3 nucleotides are TGCGCCAGCAGCTTGGCGGACGTCTCTGGGGCCAACGTCCTGACTTTC. Protein: CASSLADVSGANVLTF.

The V and J genes are TRBV27 and TRBJ2-3, with TRBD2 as a possible D gene (5 bases). The CDR3 runs 16 residues. The V end was cut by 4 bases, the J end by 2 bases, with 16 bases between. Germline V CDR1 and CDR2: MNHEY, SMNVEV (reference sequence). CDR3 protein: CASSSPTREATDTQYF. The CDR3 nucleotides are TGTGCCAGCAGTTCACCAACTCGGGAAGCCACAGATACGCAGTATTTT.

CDR3 protein: CASSFRWGNTEAFF. CDR3 DNA sequence: TGTGCCAGCAGTTTTCGTTGGGGGAACACTGAAGCTTTCTTT. V is TRBV27 and J is TRBJ1-1, with D unresolved. CDR3 length equals 14 residues. V was shortened by 3 bases and J by 1 base, with 9 bases between the two germline ends. Germline V gives CDR1 MNHEY, CDR2 SMNVEV (reference sequence).

This clonotype turned up a few times. The CDR3 is CSVRTTSGRADTQYF. The CDR3 DNA sequence: TGCAGTGTCAGGACGACTAGCGGGAGGGCAGATACGCAGTATTTT. V and J are TRBV20-1 and TRBJ2-3; the match to TRBD2 covers 14 bases. Losses at the gene ends were 7 bases for V and 4 bases for J; bases not matched to a gene: 7. This CDR3 region has 15 residues. Germline values: CDR1 DFQATT, CDR2 SNEGSKA (reference sequence).

This clonotype was picked up a small number of times. This chain uses TRBV6-1 with TRBJ1-5, with D tentatively TRBD1 (5 bases). This CDR3 is built from 15 residues. V was trimmed by 1 base and J by 5 bases, leaving 12 bases between them. CDR1 and CDR2 (germline): MNHNS, SASEGT. DNA of the CDR3: TGTGCCAGCAGTGAAGAGGGGTTAGTTGATCAGCCCCAGCATTTT. Residues: CASSEEGLVDQPQHF.